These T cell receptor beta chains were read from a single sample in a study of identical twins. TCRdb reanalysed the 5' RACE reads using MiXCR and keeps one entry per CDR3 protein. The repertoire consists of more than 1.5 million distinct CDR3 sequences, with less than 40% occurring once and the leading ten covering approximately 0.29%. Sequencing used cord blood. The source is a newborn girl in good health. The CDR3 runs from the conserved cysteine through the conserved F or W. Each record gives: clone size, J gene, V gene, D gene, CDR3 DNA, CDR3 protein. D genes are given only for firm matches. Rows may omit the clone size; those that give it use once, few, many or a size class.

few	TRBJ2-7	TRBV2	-	TGTGCCAGCACCCCTCTCCTCGTTTCCTACGAGCAGTACTTC	CASTPLLVSYEQYF
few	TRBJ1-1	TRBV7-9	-	TGTGCCAGCAGCTTAAAAGGCAGGTTTATCACTGAAGCTTTCTTT	CASSLKGRFITEAFF
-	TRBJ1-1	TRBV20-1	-	TGCAGTGCTAAAAAAGGGGGGGCTAACACTGAAGCTTTCTTT	CSAKKGGANTEAFF
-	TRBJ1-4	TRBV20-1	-	TGCAGTGCTATAGTTGCAACTAATGAAAAACTGTTTTTT	CSAIVATNEKLFF
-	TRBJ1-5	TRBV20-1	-	TGCAGTGCTAGTCCCCCTGGGCGGCGCAATCAGCCCCAGCATTTT	CSASPPGRRNQPQHF
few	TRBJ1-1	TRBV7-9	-	TGTGCCAGCAGCTTCCCGTTACAGGGACTGAACACTGAAGCTTTCTTT	CASSFPLQGLNTEAFF
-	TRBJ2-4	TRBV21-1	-	TGTGCCAGCATCCAACAGGAAGCCAAAAACATTCAGTACTTC	CASIQQEAKNIQYF
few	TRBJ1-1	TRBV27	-	TGTGCCAGCAGTTTACGGGGGGTTCAGAACGACCCTGAAGCTTTCTTT	CASSLRGVQNDPEAFF
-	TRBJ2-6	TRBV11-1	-	TGTGCCAGCAGCTTAGTATTAATCCTCACGCAACCGGGAGCTGGGGCCAACGTCCTGACTTTC	CASSLVLILTQPGAGANVLTF
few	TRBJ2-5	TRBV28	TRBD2	TGTGCCAGCAGTTTAATTAGGCTAGCGGGAGTGAATGAGCAGTACTTC	CASSLIRLAGVNEQYF
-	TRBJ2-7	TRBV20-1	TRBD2	TGCAGTGCTAGAGATCTGGGGCTAGCGGGAGCGAGCCACGAGCAGTACTTC	CSARDLGLAGASHEQYF
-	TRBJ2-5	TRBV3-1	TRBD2	TGTGCCAGCAGCCAATTAGGGGGGCTAGCGGGAGCGCTAGGAGAGACCCAGTACTTC	CASSQLGGLAGALGETQYF
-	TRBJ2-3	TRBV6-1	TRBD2	TGTGCCAGCAGTGTCGGGACTAGCGGGCCCGGAACAGATACGCAGTATTTT	CASSVGTSGPGTDTQYF
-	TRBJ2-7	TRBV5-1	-	TGCGCCGGCAGCTTTGGAGGGGGTTCCTACGAGCAGTACTTC	CAGSFGGGSYEQYF